The sample holds many counts of the clone carrying this T cell receptor (beta chain). Its antigen is unidentified. Single TCR cDNA molecules each had their own unique molecular identifier. A single record per CDR3 protein comes from TCRdb applying MiXCR to the 5' RACE reads. The sample lists 45,000 to 65,000 distinct CDR3 sequences, roughly 8.1% occurring once. This sample's time point: blood at routine non-recurrence follow-up after resection. Tumor, nontumor lung or frozen PBMC supplied whole RNA that was sequenced unsorted. This specimen belongs to a study of spatial heterogeneity in lung cancer. Whole-study context: Sequencing of follow-up PBMC samples took place when they were available, at a median of around 2 years after resection. Fewer alpha-chain than beta-chain sequences were consistently detected. Overall study findings and caveats: Expanded tumor TCRs that were ubiquitous appeared in blood more at resection than follow-up.

This TCR was recovered from a female donor with early-stage non-small cell lung cancer. Sequencing used PBMCs, obtained at follow-up.

CDR3 nucleotides: TGTGCCAGCAGCCTGCTGGGGAGCGGGGGGGCCGCAGATACGCAGTATTTT. Translated, it gives CASSLLGSGGAADTQYF. The chain recombines TRBV7-2 with TRBJ2-3, with TRBD2 matching 10 bases. The CDR3 loop spans 17 amino acids. V shed 5 bases and J 4 bases; nucleotides not matched to a gene: 12. The germline CDR1 and CDR2 sequences are SGHTA and FQGNSA.